These 2 T cell receptor beta chains were all obtained from the same sample, sequenced in a study of blood T cell dynamics during melanoma immunotherapy. Measured with immunoSEQ multiplex PCR; TCRdb has only the in-frame clones, and not every one. The sample holds about 9,600 clones; roughly 90% are singletons and the top ten take less than 8%. Time point denoted: pre-treatment baseline. The sample consisted of blood, taken from a patient treated with checkpoint blockade. The receptors derive from a human donor with melanoma.

The chain has TRBV28 and TRBJ2-7; 8 nucleotides agree with TRBD2. The ends lost 6 bases at V and 3 bases at J; junction bases unmatched: 16. The CDR3 has 17 amino acids. Per the germline V gene, CDR1 is MDHEN and CDR2 is SYDVKM. In DNA form, the CDR3 reads TGTGCCAGCAGCTCCGGGGGGGTTGCGGGACGTGTCTACGAGCAGTACTTC. As protein: CASSSGGVAGRVYEQYF.

The chain joins TRBV7-9 to TRBJ2-7; TRBD2 aligns across 8 bases. CDR3 length: 14 residues. Germline V CDR1 and CDR2: SEHNR, FQNEAQ (reference sequence). J was trimmed by 4 bases and V by 5 bases; bases with no gene match: 7. In DNA, the CDR3 is TGTGCCAGCAGCCCCGGGGGGGGTGAGTACGAGCAGTACTTC. Protein product: CASSPGGGEYEQYF.